This TCR beta chain is drawn from a study of cytomegalovirus exposure and HLA in healthy donors. Study results and caveats: As a later analysis showed, several of the most significant clusters appeared to be linked to common viral pathogens. In an earlier analysis, most TCR beta V segments were productive about 87% or about 30% of the time.

The study sampled nominally healthy donors, though unrecorded immune exposures were likely. This clone was observed a few times. Its antigen is unidentified. The PCR made use of 60 Vbeta and 13 Jbeta primers. Profiled with immunoSEQ multiplex PCR; TCRdb holds only in-frame clones, not every one. The sample includes about 81,000 clones, just over 75% of them seen just once. V lost 2 bases and J lost 1, with 11 bases in between. The germline V gene has CDR1 SGHRS and CDR2 YFSETQ. CDR3 length equals 15 residues. The clonotype was recovered from a middle-aged man in good health and CMV-seropositive. Sequencing used PBMCs. The genes are TRBV5-1 and TRBJ2-3; tentatively, D is TRBD2 (5 bases). CDR3: CASSLMWGGTDTQYF. The CDR3 DNA sequence: TGCGCCAGCAGCTTAATGTGGGGAGGCACAGATACGCAGTATTTT.